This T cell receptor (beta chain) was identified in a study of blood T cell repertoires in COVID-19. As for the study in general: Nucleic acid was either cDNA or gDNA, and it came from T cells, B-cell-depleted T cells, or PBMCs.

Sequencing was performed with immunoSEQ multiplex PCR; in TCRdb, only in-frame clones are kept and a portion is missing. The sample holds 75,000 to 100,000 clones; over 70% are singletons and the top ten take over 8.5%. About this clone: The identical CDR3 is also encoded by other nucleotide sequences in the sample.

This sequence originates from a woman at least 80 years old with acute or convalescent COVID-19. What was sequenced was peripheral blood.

CDR3 in amino acids: CASSPQAGPYNSPLHF. The CDR3 DNA sequence: TGTGCCAGCTCACCACAAGCAGGCCCCTATAATTCACCCCTCCACTTT. This sequence joins TRBV18 and TRBJ1-6; D is unresolved. V was shortened by 1 base and J by 2 bases, with 9 bases between the two germline ends. This CDR3 spans 16 amino acids. The V gene's germline CDR1 is KGHSH and CDR2 LQKENI. The full variable domain, rest sourced from reference TRBV18 and TRBJ1-6, is NAGVMQNPRHLVRRRGQEARLRCSPMKGHSHVYWYRQLPEEGLKFMVYLQKENIIDESGMPKERFSAEFPKEGPSILRIQQVVRGDSAAYFCASSPQAGPYNSPLHFGNGTRLTVT.